These 5 T cell receptor beta chains share one sample of origin, sequenced in a study of cytomegalovirus exposure and HLA in healthy donors. Repertoires were generated with immunoSEQ multiplex PCR, while TCRdb's copy carries only in-frame clones and drops some. This repertoire shows some 200,000 clones, roughly four fifths found once; its top ten account for approximately 3%. The sequencing sample was made of PBMCs. The receptors stem from a woman aged 18-29 years in good health and CMV-seropositive.

V usage is TRBV7-9 and J usage is TRBJ2-3; 7 positions agree with TRBD1. The CDR3 is 16 amino acids. V shed 1 base and J 2 bases; nucleotides not matched to a gene: 6. CDR1 and CDR2 (germline): SEHNR, FQNEAQ (reference sequence). As DNA, the CDR3 is TGTGCCAGCAGCTTAGATAGGGACAGCTACACAGATACGCAGTATTTT. Protein: CASSLDRDSYTDTQYF.

The J gene is TRBJ1-2, the V gene TRBV2; TRBD1 might be the D (5 bases). V dropped 3 bases and J dropped 1 base, with 15 bases sitting between them. CDR1 SNHLY and CDR2 FYNNEI come from the germline V gene. The length of the CDR3 is 16 residues. CDR3 in amino acids: CASSEWRGLDNYGYTF. DNA of the CDR3: TGTGCCAGCAGTGAGTGGAGGGGTCTGGATAACTATGGCTACACCTTC.

The chain couples TRBV7-3 to TRBJ2-7, with 8 bases aligning to TRBD2. The CDR3 totals 15 residues. The trim removed 2 bases at V and 4 bases at J, leaving 7 bases unmatched. Per the germline V gene, CDR1 is SGHTA and CDR2 is FQGTGA. CDR3 loop: CASSLSPSGQYEQYF. CDR3 sequence (DNA): TGTGCCAGCAGCTTATCTCCTAGCGGGCAATACGAGCAGTACTTC.

V gene TRBV19 combines with J gene TRBJ1-1, with D unresolved. The CDR3 is made up of 14 amino acids. Between the trimmed V and J ends, which lost 8 bases and 4 bases, there was a span of 17 bases. CDR1 and CDR2 (germline): LNHDA, SQIVND (reference sequence). The CDR3 loop reads CASGRRGRSTEAFF. The CDR3 DNA reads TGTGCCAGTGGCCGACGAGGGAGAAGCACTGAAGCTTTCTTT.

This clone was detected only once. The chain links TRBV14 to TRBJ1-2; perhaps TRBD1 as D (6 bases). The CDR3 spans 13 residues. Germline V gives CDR1 SGHDN, CDR2 FVKESK. V lost 3 bases and J lost 6, with 11 bases in between. The chain's CDR3 is CASSQGGADGYTF. The CDR3 nucleotides are TGTGCCAGCAGCCAGGGGGGGGCGGATGGCTACACCTTC.